This T cell receptor beta chain was retrieved from a study of blood T cells in healthy people across ages. Whole-study findings and limits: Age showed a roughly linear inverse relationship with TCR beta diversity per million T cells.

It was with a sample-barcoded 5' primer and a J-beta primer mix that a second PCR of roughly 6 to 11 cycles was run. There were at least 3 million CDR3-containing paired-end reads obtained from each sample. MiXCR was run by TCRdb on the 5' RACE reads, yielding one entry per CDR3 protein. Here the sample spans over a million distinct CDR3 sequences, 35% to 55% being singletons. Drawing of peripheral blood yielded roughly 9.8 milliliters from each donor. At least 5 micrograms of total RNA were extracted per sample. A note on this clonotype: What it binds is not known.

Germline CDR1 and CDR2: SGHTA and FQGNSA. The CDR3 has 16 amino acids. The V and J ends lost 1 base and 8 bases respectively, with 18 bases between them. The sequencing sample was made of blood. The origin of this receptor is a woman aged 55-70 years in good health. The genes are TRBV7-2 and TRBJ2-1; perhaps D is TRBD1 or TRBD2 (5 bases each). The CDR3, as DNA: TGTGCCAGCAGCTTAGAAGGGGCCAAACGGGGCCATGAGCAGTTCTTC. It specifies CASSLEGAKRGHEQFF.